A selection of T cell receptor beta chains follows, all from one sample in a study of T-cell memory formation after mild COVID-19. MiXCR, run by TCRdb on the 5' RACE reads, gives a single entry per CDR3 protein. Of about 82,000 distinct CDR3 sequences listed, roughly 16% were seen once; the top ten hold about two fifths. The sample was PBMCs or a T cell subset sorted from them (not recorded which). Every receptor here comes from a man aged 18 to 30 who had mild COVID-19 (a few samples of this study predate the infection). Cell type and time point are not known. Both conserved end residues are part of each CDR3. A D gene is named only where the DNA matches it firmly. Clone size appears in some rows only: once, few, many, or a class for an expanded clone.

v_gene,j_gene,d_gene,abundance,CDR3nt,CDR3aa
TRBV4-1,TRBJ1-6,.,few,TGCGCCAGCAGCCGGTCTCTGAGCTCCTATAATTCACCCCTCCACTTT,CASSRSLSSYNSPLHF
TRBV5-1,TRBJ2-3,.,few,TGCGCCAGCAGCCAGCCGACGGACCCGACAGATACGCAGTATTTT,CASSQPTDPTDTQYF
TRBV7-9,TRBJ2-1,TRBD1,few,TGTGCCAGCAGCCCACAGGGGAAGGTGAATGAGCAGTTCTTC,CASSPQGKVNEQFF
TRBV25-1,TRBJ2-1,.,.,TGTGCCAGCGGACCGAAGGGGGGTGAGTTCTTC,CASGPKGGEFF
TRBV20-1,TRBJ1-6,.,.,TGCAGTGCTAACGAACGGGTGTATAATTCACCCCTCCACTTT,CSANERVYNSPLHF
TRBV7-8,TRBJ2-1,TRBD2,many,TGTGCCAGCAGCTTACCCCGCGGGGGGGCCAGTACTTACAATGAGCAGTTCTTC,CASSLPRGGASTYNEQFF
TRBV7-9,TRBJ1-1,.,few,TGTGCCAGCAGCTCATCCCGCAGGGCCAACACTGAAGCTTTCTTT,CASSSSRRANTEAFF
TRBV4-1,TRBJ2-3,.,.,TGCGCCAGCAGCCCTACCGCTTCCACAGATACGCAGTATTTT,CASSPTASTDTQYF
TRBV24-1,TRBJ2-3,TRBD1,few,TGTGCCACCAGTGATTCCGGGACAGGGGTCGCAGATACGCAGTATTTT,CATSDSGTGVADTQYF
TRBV7-9,TRBJ2-7,.,.,TGTGCCAGCAGCCCAGGGGGGGGGCCAACCGCCTACGAGCAGTACTTC,CASSPGGGPTAYEQYF
TRBV7-2,TRBJ1-5,.,few,TGTGCCAGCAGCCAACGGGGTAGCAATCAGCCCCAGCATTTT,CASSQRGSNQPQHF
TRBV6-6,TRBJ2-5,.,.,TGTGCCAGCAGTTACTCGAGGCGTAGGGGAGAGGGGAATCAAGAGACCCAGTACTTC,CASSYSRRRGEGNQETQYF
TRBV3-1,TRBJ2-1,TRBD2,few,TGTGCCAGCAGCCCTTGGCGGGGGAGCTCCTACAATGAGCAGTTCTTC,CASSPWRGSSYNEQFF
TRBV4-1,TRBJ2-3,TRBD2,few,TGCGCCAGCAGCCAAGATATAGGCCTAGCGGGGGGGCCCACGCAGTATTTT,CASSQDIGLAGGPTQYF